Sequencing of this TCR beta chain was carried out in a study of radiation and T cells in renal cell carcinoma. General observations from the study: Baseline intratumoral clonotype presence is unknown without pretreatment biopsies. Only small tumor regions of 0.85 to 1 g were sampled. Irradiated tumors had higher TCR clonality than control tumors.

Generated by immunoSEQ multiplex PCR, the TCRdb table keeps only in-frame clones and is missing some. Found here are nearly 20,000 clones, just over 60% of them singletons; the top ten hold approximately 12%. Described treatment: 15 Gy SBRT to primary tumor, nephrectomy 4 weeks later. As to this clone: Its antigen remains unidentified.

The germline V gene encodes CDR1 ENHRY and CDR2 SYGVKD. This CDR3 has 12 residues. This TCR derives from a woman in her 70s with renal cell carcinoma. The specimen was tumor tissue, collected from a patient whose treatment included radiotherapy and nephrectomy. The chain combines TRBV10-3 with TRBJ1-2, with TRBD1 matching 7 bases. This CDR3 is CATQGENYGYTF. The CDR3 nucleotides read TGTGCGACTCAGGGGGAAAACTATGGCTACACCTTC.